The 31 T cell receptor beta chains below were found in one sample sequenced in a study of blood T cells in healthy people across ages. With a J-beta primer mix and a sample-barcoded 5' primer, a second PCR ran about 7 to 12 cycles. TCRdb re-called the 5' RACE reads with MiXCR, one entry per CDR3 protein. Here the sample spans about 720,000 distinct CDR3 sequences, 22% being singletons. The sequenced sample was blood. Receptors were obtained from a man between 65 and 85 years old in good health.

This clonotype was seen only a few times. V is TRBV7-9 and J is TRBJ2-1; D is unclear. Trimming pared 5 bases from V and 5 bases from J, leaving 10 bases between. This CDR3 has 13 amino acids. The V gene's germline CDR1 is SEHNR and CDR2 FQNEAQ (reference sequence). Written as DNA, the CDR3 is TGTGCCAGCAGCCGCGCGGTAAACAATGAGCAGTTCTTC. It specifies CASSRAVNNEQFF.

The CDR3 bases are TGTGCCAGCAGCTTAGTCCTCGGGACTTACAATGAGCAGTTCTTC. This sequence encodes CASSLVLGTYNEQFF. This chain joins TRBV11-1 and TRBJ2-1; possible D gene TRBD2, 6 bases. Trimming took off 1 base at V and 4 bases at J, with 11 bases between the two ends. Looked up from germline, CDR1 is SGHAT and CDR2 is FQDESV (reference sequence). The CDR3 runs 15 residues.

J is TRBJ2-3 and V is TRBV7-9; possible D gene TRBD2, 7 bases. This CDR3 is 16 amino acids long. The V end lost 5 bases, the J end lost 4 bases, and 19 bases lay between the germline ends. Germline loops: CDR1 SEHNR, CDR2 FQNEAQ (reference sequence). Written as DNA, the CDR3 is TGTGCCAGCAGCCCCTGGGGGGGGGCCCCAGCAGATACGCAGTATTTT. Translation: CASSPWGGAPADTQYF.

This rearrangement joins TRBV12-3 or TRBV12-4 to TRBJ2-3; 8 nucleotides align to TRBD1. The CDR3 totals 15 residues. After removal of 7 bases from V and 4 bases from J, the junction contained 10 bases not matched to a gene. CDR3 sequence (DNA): TGTGCCAGCATCTTTGGGACAGGCGGCGCAGATACGCAGTATTTT. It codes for CASIFGTGGADTQYF.

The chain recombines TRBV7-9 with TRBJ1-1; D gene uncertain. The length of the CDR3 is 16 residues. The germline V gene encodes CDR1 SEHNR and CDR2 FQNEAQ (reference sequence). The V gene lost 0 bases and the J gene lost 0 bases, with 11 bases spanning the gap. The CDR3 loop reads CASSLAGDTMNTEAFF. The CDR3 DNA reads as TGTGCCAGCAGCTTAGCGGGAGACACAATGAACACTGAAGCTTTCTTT.

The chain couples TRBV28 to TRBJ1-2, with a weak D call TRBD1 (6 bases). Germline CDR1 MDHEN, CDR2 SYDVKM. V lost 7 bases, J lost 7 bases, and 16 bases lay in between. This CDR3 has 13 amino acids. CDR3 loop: CASTVNRDAGYTF. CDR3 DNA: TGTGCCAGCACCGTAAACAGGGACGCTGGCTACACCTTC.

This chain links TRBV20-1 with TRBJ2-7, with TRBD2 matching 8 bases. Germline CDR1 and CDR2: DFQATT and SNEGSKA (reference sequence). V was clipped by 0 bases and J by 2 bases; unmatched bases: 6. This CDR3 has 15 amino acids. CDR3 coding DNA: TGCAGTGCTAGAGATATCGCGGGGGGAGCCTACGAGCAGTACTTC. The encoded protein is CSARDIAGGAYEQYF.

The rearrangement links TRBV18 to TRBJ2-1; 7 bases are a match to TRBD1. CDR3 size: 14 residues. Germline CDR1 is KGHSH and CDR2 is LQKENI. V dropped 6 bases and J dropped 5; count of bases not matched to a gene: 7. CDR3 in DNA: TGTGCCAGCTCGCTCGGGACAGCCGACAATGAGCAGTTCTTC. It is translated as CASSLGTADNEQFF.

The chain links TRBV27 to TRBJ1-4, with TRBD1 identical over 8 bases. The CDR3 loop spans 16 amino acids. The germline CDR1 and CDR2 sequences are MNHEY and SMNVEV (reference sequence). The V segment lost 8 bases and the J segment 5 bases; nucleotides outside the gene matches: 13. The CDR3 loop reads CASQPGRGRGNEKLFF. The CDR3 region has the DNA TGTGCCAGCCAACCGGGCAGGGGGCGCGGGAATGAAAAACTGTTTTTT.

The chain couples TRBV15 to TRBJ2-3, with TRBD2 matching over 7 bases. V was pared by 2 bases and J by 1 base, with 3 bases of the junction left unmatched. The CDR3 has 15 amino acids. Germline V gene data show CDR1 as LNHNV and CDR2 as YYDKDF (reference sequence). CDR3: CATSRLAARTDTQYF. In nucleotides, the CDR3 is TGTGCCACCAGCAGACTAGCGGCACGCACAGATACGCAGTATTTT.

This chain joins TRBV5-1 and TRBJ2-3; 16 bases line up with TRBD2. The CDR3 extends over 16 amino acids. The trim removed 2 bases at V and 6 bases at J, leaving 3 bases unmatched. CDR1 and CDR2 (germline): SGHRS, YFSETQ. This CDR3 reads CASSFGTSGRGDTQYF. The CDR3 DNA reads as TGCGCCAGCAGCTTCGGGACTAGCGGGAGGGGTGATACGCAGTATTTT.

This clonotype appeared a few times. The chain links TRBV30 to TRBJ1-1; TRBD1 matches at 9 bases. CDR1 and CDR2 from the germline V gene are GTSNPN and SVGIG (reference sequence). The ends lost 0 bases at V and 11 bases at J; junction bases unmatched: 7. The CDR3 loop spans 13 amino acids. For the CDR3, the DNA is TGTGCCTGGAGTGTACGGGGGGACAGGGCCGCTTTCTTT. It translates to CAWSVRGDRAAFF.

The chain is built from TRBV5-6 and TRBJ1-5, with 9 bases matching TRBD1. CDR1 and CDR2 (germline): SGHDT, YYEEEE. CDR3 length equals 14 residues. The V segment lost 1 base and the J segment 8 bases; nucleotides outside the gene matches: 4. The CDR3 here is CASSLRDRVEPQHF. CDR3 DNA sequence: TGTGCCAGCAGCTTGAGGGACAGGGTTGAGCCCCAGCATTTT.

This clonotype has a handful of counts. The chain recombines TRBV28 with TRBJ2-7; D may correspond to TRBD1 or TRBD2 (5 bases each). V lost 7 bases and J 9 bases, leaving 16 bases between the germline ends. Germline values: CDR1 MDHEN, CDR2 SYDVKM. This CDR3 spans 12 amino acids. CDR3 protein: CASKTGAPGQYF. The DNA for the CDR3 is TGTGCCAGCAAAACCGGGGCCCCTGGGCAGTACTTC. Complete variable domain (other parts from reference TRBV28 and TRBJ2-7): DVKVTQSSRYLVKRTGEKVFLECVQDMDHENMFWYRQDPGLGLRLIYFSYDVKMKEKGDIPEGYSVSREKKERFSLILESASTNQTSMYLCASKTGAPGQYFGPGTRLTVT.

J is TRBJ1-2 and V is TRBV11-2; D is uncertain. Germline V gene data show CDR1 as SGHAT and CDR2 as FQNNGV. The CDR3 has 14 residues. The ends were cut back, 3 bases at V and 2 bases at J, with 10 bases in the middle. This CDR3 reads CASSFPGRNYGYTF. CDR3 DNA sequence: TGTGCCAGCAGCTTCCCAGGTAGAAACTATGGCTACACCTTC.

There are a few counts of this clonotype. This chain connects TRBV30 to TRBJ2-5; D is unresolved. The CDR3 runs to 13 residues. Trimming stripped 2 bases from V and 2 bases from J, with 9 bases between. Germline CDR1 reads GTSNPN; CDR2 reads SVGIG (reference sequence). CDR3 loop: CAWSRTEQETQYF. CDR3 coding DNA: TGTGCCTGGAGTCGTACGGAACAAGAGACCCAGTACTTC.

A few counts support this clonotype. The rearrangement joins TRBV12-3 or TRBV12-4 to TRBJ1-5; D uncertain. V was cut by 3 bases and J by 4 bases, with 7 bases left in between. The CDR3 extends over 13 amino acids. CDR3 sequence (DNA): TGTGCCAGCAGTTTGCGGATGAATCAGCCCCAGCATTTT. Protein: CASSLRMNQPQHF.

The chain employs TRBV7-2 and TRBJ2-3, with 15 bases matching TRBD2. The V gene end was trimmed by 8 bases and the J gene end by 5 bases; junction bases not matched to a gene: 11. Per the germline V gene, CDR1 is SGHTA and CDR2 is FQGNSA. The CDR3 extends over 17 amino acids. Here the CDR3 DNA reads TGTGCCAGCCGTCCCGGGACTAGCGGGGGGTATAAAGATACGCAGTATTTT. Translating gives CASRPGTSGGYKDTQYF.

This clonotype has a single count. DNA for the CDR3: TGTGCCAGCAGCGTTCAAACCGGGACTAGCGGAACTAGCACAGATACGCAGTATTTT. This gives the protein CASSVQTGTSGTSTDTQYF. The V and J genes are TRBV9 and TRBJ2-3, with 11 bases lining up with TRBD2. The CDR3 contains 19 residues. Germline lookup yields CDR1 SGDLS and CDR2 YYNGEE. V shed 2 bases and J 0 bases; nucleotides not matched to a gene: 11.

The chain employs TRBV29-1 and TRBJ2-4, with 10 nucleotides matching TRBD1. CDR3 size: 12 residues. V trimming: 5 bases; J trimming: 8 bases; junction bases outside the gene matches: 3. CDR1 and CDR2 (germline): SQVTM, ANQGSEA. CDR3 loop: CSVRTGGDIQYF. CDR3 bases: TGCAGCGTTCGGACAGGGGGGGACATTCAGTACTTC.

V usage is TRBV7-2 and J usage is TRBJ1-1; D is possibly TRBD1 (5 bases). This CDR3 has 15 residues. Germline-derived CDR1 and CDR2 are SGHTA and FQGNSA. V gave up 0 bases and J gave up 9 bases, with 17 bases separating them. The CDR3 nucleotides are TGTGCCAGCAGCTTAGCTTTCTGGCAGGGTATGAAAGCTTTCTTT. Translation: CASSLAFWQGMKAFF.

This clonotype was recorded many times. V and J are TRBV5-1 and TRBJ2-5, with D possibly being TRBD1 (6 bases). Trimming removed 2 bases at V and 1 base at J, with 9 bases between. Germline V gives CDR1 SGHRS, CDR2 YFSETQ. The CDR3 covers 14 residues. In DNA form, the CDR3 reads TGCGCCAGCAGCTTTCAGGGGTTCCAAGAGACCCAGTACTTC. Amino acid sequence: CASSFQGFQETQYF.

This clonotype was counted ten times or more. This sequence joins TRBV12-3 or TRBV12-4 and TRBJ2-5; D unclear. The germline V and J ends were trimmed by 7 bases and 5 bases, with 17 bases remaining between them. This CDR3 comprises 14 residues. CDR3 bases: TGTGCCAGCACCTTGGGTGCGGCGAGGGAGACCCAGTACTTC. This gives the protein CASTLGAARETQYF.

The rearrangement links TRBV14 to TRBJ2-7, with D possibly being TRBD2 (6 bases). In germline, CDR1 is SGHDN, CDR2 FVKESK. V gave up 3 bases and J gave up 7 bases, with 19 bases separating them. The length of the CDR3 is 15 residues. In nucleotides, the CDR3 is TGTGCCAGCAGCCACACTCAGGACCCCGCGGGGGAGCAGTACGTC. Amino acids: CASSHTQDPAGEQYV.

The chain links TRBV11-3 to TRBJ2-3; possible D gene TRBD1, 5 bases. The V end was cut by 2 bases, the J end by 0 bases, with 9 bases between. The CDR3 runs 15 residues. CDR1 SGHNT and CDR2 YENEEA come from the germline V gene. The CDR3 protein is CASSLMAGSTDTQYF. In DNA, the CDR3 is TGTGCCAGCAGCTTAATGGCAGGGAGCACAGATACGCAGTATTTT.

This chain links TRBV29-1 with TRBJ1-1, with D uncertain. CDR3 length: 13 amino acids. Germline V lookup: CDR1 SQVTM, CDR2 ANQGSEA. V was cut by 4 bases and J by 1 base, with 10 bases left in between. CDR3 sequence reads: CSVARTENTEAFF. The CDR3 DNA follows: TGCAGCGTTGCTCGGACCGAGAACACTGAAGCTTTCTTT. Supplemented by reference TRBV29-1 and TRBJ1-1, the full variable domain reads SAVISQKPSRDICQRGTSLTIQCQVDSQVTMMFWYRQQPGQSLTLIATANQGSEATYESGFVIDKFPISRPNLTFSTLTVSNMSPEDSSIYLCSVARTENTEAFFGQGTRLTVV.

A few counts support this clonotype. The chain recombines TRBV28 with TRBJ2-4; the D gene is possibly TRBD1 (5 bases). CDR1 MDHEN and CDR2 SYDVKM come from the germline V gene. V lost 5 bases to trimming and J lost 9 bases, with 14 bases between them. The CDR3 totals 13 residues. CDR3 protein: CASSPWPQGIQYF. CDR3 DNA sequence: TGTGCCAGCAGTCCGTGGCCTCAGGGCATTCAGTACTTC.

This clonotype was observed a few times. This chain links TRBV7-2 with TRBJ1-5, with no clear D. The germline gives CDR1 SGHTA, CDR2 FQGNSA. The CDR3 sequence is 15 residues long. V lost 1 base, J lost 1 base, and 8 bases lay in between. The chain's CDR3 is CASSLVRGSNQPQHF. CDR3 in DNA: TGTGCCAGCAGCTTAGTCCGGGGAAGCAATCAGCCCCAGCATTTT.

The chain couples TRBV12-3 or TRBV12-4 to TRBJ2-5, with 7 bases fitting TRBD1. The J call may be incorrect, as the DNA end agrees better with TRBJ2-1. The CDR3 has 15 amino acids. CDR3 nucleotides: TGTGCCAGCAGTTTCCGAGGACAGGCTGGCAATGAGCAGTTCTTC. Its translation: CASSFRGQAGNEQFF.

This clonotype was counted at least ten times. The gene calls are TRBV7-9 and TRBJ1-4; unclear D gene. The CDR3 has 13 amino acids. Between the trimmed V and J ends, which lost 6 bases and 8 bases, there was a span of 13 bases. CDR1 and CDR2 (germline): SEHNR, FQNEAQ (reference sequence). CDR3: CASRSNQAEKLFF. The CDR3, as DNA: TGTGCCAGCAGATCAAACCAAGCGGAAAAACTGTTTTTT.

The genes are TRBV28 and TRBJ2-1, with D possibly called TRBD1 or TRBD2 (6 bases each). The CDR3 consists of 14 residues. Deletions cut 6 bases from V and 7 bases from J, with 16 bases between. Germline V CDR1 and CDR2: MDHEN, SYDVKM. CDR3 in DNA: TGTGCCAGCAGGCCCCGAAAAGGGGGGAATGAGCAGTTCTTC. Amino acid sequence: CASRPRKGGNEQFF.